The rows below give T cell receptor beta chains drawn from one sample of a study of CD8+ T cells in alopecia areata. TCRdb keeps only in-frame clones here, not all; method: immunoSEQ multiplex PCR. This table holds some 180,000 clones, around 49% found once. The starting material was CD8+ T cells sorted from blood, obtained at week 52, from a patient treated with tofacitinib. All receptors derive from a human donor with alopecia areata. Each CDR3 is given with its conserved first and last residue. A D gene is named only where the DNA matches it firmly.

D,V,CDR3
-,TRBV4-3,CASSQDSGTTDTQYF
-,TRBV13,CASSHRNEQFF
-,TRBV4-3,CASSQDFGRALGYTF
-,TRBV13,CASSLRGASGYGYTF
TRBD2,TRBV4-2,CASSRLERGKSGELFF
-,TRBV9,CASSDTDTQYF
-,TRBV5-6,CASSLVRKRVDYGYTF
-,TRBV9,CASSVDGSGDRYGYTF
-,TRBV13,CASRDQLEETQYF
TRBD2,TRBV6-4,CASSERGGSTDTQYF
TRBD1,TRBV6-5,CASGTGDTEYGYTF
-,TRBV7-2,CASTRDFPYRTEAFF